The clone carrying this T cell receptor (beta chain) has just a few counts. Antigen unknown. From the 5' RACE reads, TCRdb called clonotypes with MiXCR, one entry per CDR3 protein. There are 570,000 or so distinct CDR3 sequences in the sample; nearly 10% occur only once, and more than 2.5% lies in the top ten. The entry originates in a study of identical twins. Broader study findings: Cord blood beta clonotypes that were abundant carried fewer insertions, and memory repertoires showed no such trend.

The V segment lost 2 bases and the J segment 1 base; nucleotides outside the gene matches: 1. Germline V gene sequence: CDR1 LGHDT, CDR2 YNNKEL (reference sequence). The CDR3 consists of 14 residues. Healthy Caucasians supplied all donations. The same sample was also studied in work on yellow fever vaccine responses in identical twins.

The TCR originated in a woman between 18 and 30 years old in good health. The source material was PBMCs. The chain couples TRBV3-1 to TRBJ1-1, with 7 nucleotides matching TRBD1. The CDR3 here is CASSQHRGNTEAFF. CDR3 bases: TGTGCCAGCAGCCAACACAGGGGGAACACTGAAGCTTTCTTT.